These 10 T cell receptor beta chains share one sample of origin, sequenced in a study of cytomegalovirus exposure and HLA in healthy donors. 13 Jbeta primers and 60 Vbeta primers were used for the PCR. This table comes from immunoSEQ multiplex PCR, and its TCRdb copy is limited to in-frame clones, with some not included. The sample records some 170,000 clones, roughly 80% being singletons. Source material: PBMCs. These receptors came from a woman in her forties or fifties in good health and CMV-seronegative.

The V gene is TRBV5-1, the J gene TRBJ2-5; D perhaps matches TRBD1 (5 bases). V was clipped by 0 bases and J by 3 bases, with 9 bases between them. The germline V gene has CDR1 SGHRS and CDR2 YFSETQ. The CDR3 contains 14 residues. CDR3: CASSLGKGKETQYF. The CDR3 coding sequence is TGCGCCAGCAGCTTGGGAAAGGGGAAAGAGACCCAGTACTTC.

V gene TRBV19 combines with J gene TRBJ1-4; TRBD1 matches 7 bases. The length of the CDR3 is 9 residues. Trimming removed 9 bases from V and 16 bases from J; junction bases left unmatched: 5. The germline V gene encodes CDR1 LNHDA and CDR2 SQIVND (reference sequence). The CDR3 DNA follows: TGTGCCAGGCTCAGGACAGGGTTTTTT. It encodes CARLRTGFF.

This sequence joins TRBV4-2 and TRBJ1-6, with D perhaps TRBD1 (6 bases). Trimming removed 1 base from V and 0 bases from J, with 16 bases in between. This CDR3 has 19 amino acids. Germline CDR1 reads LGHNA; CDR2 reads YNFKEQ. In nucleotides, the CDR3 is TGTGCCAGCAGCCAAGTGGGGGGGAGGGGGAGCTCCTATAATTCACCCCTCCACTTT. Encoded protein: CASSQVGGRGSSYNSPLHF.

The chain couples TRBV12-5 to TRBJ2-1; 8 bases align to TRBD1. The ends lost 5 bases at V and 5 bases at J; junction bases unmatched: 5. The CDR3 is made up of 14 amino acids. The V gene's germline CDR1 is LGHNT and CDR2 FRNRAP. CDR3 sequence (DNA): TGTGCTAGTGGTACGGGACAGGCCAACAATGAGCAGTTCTTC. Its translation: CASGTGQANNEQFF.

Here the CDR3 DNA reads TGTGCCTGGAGTGTTGGCGGCTACGAGCAGTACTTC. This sequence encodes CAWSVGGYEQYF. The chain couples TRBV30 to TRBJ2-5; D is ambiguous. The last part of the DNA fits TRBJ2-7 better; the J call may be wrong. This CDR3 is 12 amino acids long. Germline V gene lookup returns CDR1 GTSNPN and CDR2 SVGIG (reference sequence).

The V and J genes are TRBV7-8 and TRBJ2-5; 7 bases map to TRBD1. The germline V gene has CDR1 SGHVS and CDR2 FQNEAQ. The V gene end was trimmed by 4 bases and the J gene end by 3 bases; junction bases not matched to a gene: 5. CDR3 length equals 14 residues. Written as DNA, the CDR3 is TGTGCCAGCAGCTACAGGACAGGAAAAGAGACCCAGTACTTC. This translates into CASSYRTGKETQYF.

In this sample, this clone turned up once. The chain has TRBV6-5 and TRBJ1-5; 8 nucleotides agree with TRBD1. J was trimmed by 6 bases and V by 8 bases; bases with no gene match: 9. The CDR3 has 14 amino acids. The V gene's germline CDR1 is MNHEY and CDR2 SVGAGI. CDR3 loop: CASSVDRGGQPQHF. The CDR3 DNA follows: TGTGCCAGCTCCGTAGACAGGGGAGGTCAGCCCCAGCATTTT.

This sequence joins TRBV7-9 and TRBJ2-3; 16 nucleotides align to TRBD2. Losses at the gene ends were 4 bases for V and 7 bases for J; bases not matched to a gene: 5. CDR3 length: 16 amino acids. Germline V gene lookup returns CDR1 SEHNR and CDR2 FQNEAQ (reference sequence). CDR3 in DNA: TGTGCCAGCAGCTCCGGGACTAGCGGGAGGGTCAATACGCAGTATTTT. It yields the protein CASSSGTSGRVNTQYF.

V and J are TRBV28 and TRBJ2-3, with TRBD1 matching 8 bases. The V gene end was trimmed by 5 bases and the J gene end by 6 bases; junction bases not matched to a gene: 10. The CDR3 extends over 15 amino acids. From germline, CDR1 is MDHEN and CDR2 SYDVKM. The CDR3 DNA reads as TGTGCCAGCAGTCCCTCGGACAGGGCCCACGATACGCAGTATTTT. It is translated as CASSPSDRAHDTQYF.

V gene TRBV11-3 combines with J gene TRBJ1-1, with D perhaps TRBD1 (5 bases). The CDR3 sequence is 14 residues long. V lost 4 bases, J lost 3 bases, and 12 bases lay in between. In germline, CDR1 is SGHNT, CDR2 YENEEA. The CDR3: CASSSREGDTEAFF. CDR3 coding DNA: TGTGCCAGCAGCTCCAGGGAGGGCGACACTGAAGCTTTCTTT.